The clone carrying this TCR beta chain was detected many times. This specimen comes from a study of T cells in Graves' hyperthyroidism and ophthalmopathy. V gave up 1 base and J gave up 5 bases, with 14 bases separating them. This CDR3 comprises 15 residues. The germline V gene encodes CDR1 LGHNA and CDR2 YSLEER. Used for diagnoses were clinical symptoms, serum thyroxine and TRAb, thyroid ultrasound and orbital computed tomography. Researchers amplified the TCR beta CDR3 regions from RNA transcripts. The TCR CDR3 was amplified in a first-round RT-PCR using the HTBI primer set. One entry per CDR3 protein, called by TCRdb with MiXCR from the multiplex PCR reads. The table has 490,000 or so distinct CDR3 sequences, around 50% seen once.

What was sequenced was peripheral blood or thyroid tissue (not recorded which). V gene TRBV4-3 combines with J gene TRBJ1-1; D unclear. This sequence originates from an adult woman with Graves' disease, either hyperthyroidism or ophthalmopathy (not recorded which). The CDR3 sequence: CASSQGGYGNTEAFF. DNA of the CDR3: TGCGCCAGCAGCCAAGGGGGTTATGGAAATACTGAAGCTTTCTTT.